The source of this TCR beta chain is a study of blood T cell repertoires in COVID-19. Participants, 18 to 89 years old, spanned 24 US areas. Only in-frame clones appear in the TCRdb table, and some are missing; sequencing was by immunoSEQ multiplex PCR. The table has fewer than 500,000 clones, 87% seen once; the top ten hold 0.7%. Source material: PBMCs or T cells enriched from blood (not recorded which). This receptor was taken from a woman aged 18 to 35 who had recovered from COVID-19.

The CDR3 sequence is CASSLPQGAEAFF. CDR3 sequence (DNA): TGTGCCAGCAGCTTACCACAGGGGGCTGAAGCTTTCTTT. The J gene is TRBJ1-1, the V gene TRBV7-8, with 8 nucleotides matching TRBD1. Germline CDR1 reads SGHVS; CDR2 reads FQNEAQ. The ends lost 2 bases at V and 6 bases at J; junction bases unmatched: 2. The CDR3 totals 13 residues. The complete variable domain, with remaining parts taken from reference TRBV7-8 and TRBJ1-1, reads GAGVSQSPRYKVAKRGQDVALRCDPISGHVSLFWYQQALGQGPEFLTYFQNEAQLDKSGLPSDRFFAERPEGSVSTLKIQRTQQEDSAVYLCASSLPQGAEAFFGQGTRLTVV.